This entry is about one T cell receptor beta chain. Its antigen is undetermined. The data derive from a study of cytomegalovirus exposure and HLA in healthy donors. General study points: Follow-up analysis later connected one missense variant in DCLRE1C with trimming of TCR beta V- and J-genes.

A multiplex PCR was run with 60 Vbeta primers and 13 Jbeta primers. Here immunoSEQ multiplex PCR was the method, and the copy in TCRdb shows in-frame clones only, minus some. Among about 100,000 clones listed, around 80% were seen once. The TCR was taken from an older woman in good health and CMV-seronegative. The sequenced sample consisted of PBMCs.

The CDR3 spells CASSSHDGDQETQYF. Here the CDR3 DNA reads TGTGCCAGCAGCTCCCATGACGGGGACCAAGAGACCCAGTACTTC. The chain links TRBV7-9 to TRBJ2-5, with D perhaps matching TRBD2 (5 bases). Germline CDR1 reads SEHNR; CDR2 reads FQNEAQ (reference sequence). Trimming stripped 4 bases from V and 0 bases from J, with 12 bases between. CDR3 size: 15 residues. The full variable domain, its missing parts supplied by reference TRBV7-9 and TRBJ2-5, is DTGVSQNPRHKITKRGQNVTFRCDPISEHNRLYWYRQTLGQGPEFLTYFQNEAQLEKSRLLSDRFSAERPKGSFSTLEIQRTEQGDSAMYLCASSSHDGDQETQYFGPGTRLLVL.